Detailed here is one T cell receptor (beta chain). Its specificity is not known. Libraries were prepared by immunoSEQ multiplex PCR; TCRdb keeps only in-frame clonotypes and omits some of them. The sample records 20,000 to 25,000 clones, under 70% being singletons. Relapse after autologous stem cell transplantation occurred in every patient, and brentuximab vedotin exposure varied. The data stem from a study of PD-1 blockade in classical Hodgkin lymphoma. Whole-study findings and limits: Nivolumab initiation under 1 year post-ASCT meant exclusion. Repertoire differences have undefined causes, possibly disease activity or prior therapy.

Per germline, CDR1 MDHEN and CDR2 SYDVKM. Trimming stripped 9 bases from V and 3 bases from J, with 15 bases between. The CDR3 spans 14 residues. This receptor was identified in a human donor with classical Hodgkin lymphoma. The J gene is TRBJ1-5, the V gene TRBV28; D is possibly TRBD1 (5 bases). The sample here was peripheral blood mononuclear cells (PBMCs), taken at baseline. The CDR3 bases are TGTGCCAGTAGAGGGGACCCCCCCAATCAGCCCCAGCATTTT. This encodes CASRGDPPNQPQHF.